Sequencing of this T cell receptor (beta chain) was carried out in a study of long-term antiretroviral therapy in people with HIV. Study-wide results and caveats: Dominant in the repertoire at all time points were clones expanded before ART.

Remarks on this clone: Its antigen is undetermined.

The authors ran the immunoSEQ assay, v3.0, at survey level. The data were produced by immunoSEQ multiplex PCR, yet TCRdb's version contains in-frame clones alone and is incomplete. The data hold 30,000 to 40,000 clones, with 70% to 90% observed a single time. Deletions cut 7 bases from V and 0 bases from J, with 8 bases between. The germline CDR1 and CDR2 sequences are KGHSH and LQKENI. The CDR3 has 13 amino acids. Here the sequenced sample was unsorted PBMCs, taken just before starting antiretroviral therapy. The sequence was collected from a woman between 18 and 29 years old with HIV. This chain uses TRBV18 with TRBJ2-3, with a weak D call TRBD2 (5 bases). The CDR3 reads CASWRLSTDTQYF. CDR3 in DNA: TGTGCCAGCTGGAGACTAAGCACAGATACGCAGTATTTT.